The next 28 T cell receptor beta chains were all read from a single sample in a study of STAT3 mutations in large granular lymphocyte leukemia. For these TCRs, the target antigens are not known. General study results and limits: Every T-LGLL patient had at least one immunodominant TCRbeta clonotype.

The method was immunoSEQ multiplex PCR; TCRdb's version includes in-frame clones alone and lacks a portion of them. Here the sample spans some 9,800 clones, approximately 90% being singletons. Source material: peripheral blood mononuclear cells. Every receptor here comes from a man aged 60-69 years with T-cell large granular lymphocyte leukemia. Some clones in this sample may be carry-over from other donors' samples.

The rearrangement joins TRBV7-2 to TRBJ2-1, with 11 bases lining up with TRBD1. The CDR3 is made up of 16 amino acids. V lost 1 base to trimming and J lost 3 bases; unmatched junction nucleotides: 2. CDR1 and CDR2 from the germline V gene are SGHTA and FQGNSA. This chain's CDR3 is CASSLVGTGGYNEQFF. In nucleotides, the CDR3 is TGTGCCAGCAGCTTAGTCGGGACAGGGGGCTACAATGAGCAGTTCTTC.

V gene TRBV20-1 combines with J gene TRBJ2-3, with a tentative D call TRBD1 (5 bases). The CDR3 contains 11 residues. Germline V gene sequence: CDR1 DFQATT, CDR2 SNEGSKA (reference sequence). V dropped 4 bases and J dropped 6 bases, with 8 bases sitting between them. The CDR3 loop reads CSAISGDTQYF. The DNA for the CDR3 is TGCAGTGCTATTTCAGGGGATACGCAGTATTTT.

The V gene is TRBV6-5, the J gene TRBJ2-2, with no clear D. CDR3 size: 13 residues. Germline assignment: CDR1 MNHEY and CDR2 SVGAGI. The V and J ends lost 5 bases and 7 bases respectively, with 11 bases between them. The DNA of the CDR3 is TGTGCCAGCAGTACGGGCCGCGGCGGGGAGCTGTTTTTT. Amino acid sequence: CASSTGRGGELFF.

The chain recombines TRBV7-2 with TRBJ1-3, with D possibly TRBD1 on 5 matching bases. V shed 4 bases and J shed 4 bases, with 11 bases lying between them. The length of the CDR3 is 14 residues. Germline-derived CDR1 and CDR2 are SGHTA and FQGNSA. CDR3 amino acids: CASSSYGTGNTIYF. CDR3 DNA: TGTGCCAGCAGCTCCTATGGGACCGGAAACACCATATATTTT.

This chain links TRBV30 with TRBJ1-6; unclear D gene. The CDR3 length is 16 residues. Deletions cut 0 bases from V and 5 bases from J, with 14 bases between. Germline loops: CDR1 GTSNPN, CDR2 SVGIG (reference sequence). CDR3 protein: CAWSVAWSANNSPLHF. The CDR3 bases are TGTGCCTGGAGTGTAGCGTGGTCAGCGAATAATTCACCCCTCCACTTT.

The chain is built from TRBV13 and TRBJ2-5; no clear D. Germline V gives CDR1 PRHDT, CDR2 FYEKMQ (reference sequence). V was pared by 11 bases and J by 1 base, with 20 bases between. The CDR3 length is 15 residues. CDR3 amino acids: CASGGKRLPQETQYF. CDR3 in DNA: TGTGCCTCCGGCGGTAAAAGACTCCCCCAAGAGACCCAGTACTTC.

This sequence joins TRBV4-1 and TRBJ1-4, with TRBD1 matching 7 bases. The J segment lost 3 bases and the V segment lost 7 bases, leaving 8 bases of the junction unmatched. The CDR3 loop spans 15 amino acids. Germline CDR1 and CDR2: MGHRA and YSYEKL. The chain's CDR3 is CASTSPGQSNEKLFF. The DNA of the CDR3 is TGCGCCAGCACATCACCGGGACAGTCTAATGAAAAACTGTTTTTT.

J is TRBJ2-3 and V is TRBV5-1; D not resolved. Per germline, CDR1 SGHRS and CDR2 YFSETQ. V was clipped by 0 bases and J by 1 base, with 9 bases between them. The CDR3 has 15 residues. CDR3 sequence reads: CASSLVWNRTDTQYF. CDR3 nucleotide sequence: TGCGCCAGCAGCTTGGTGTGGAATCGCACAGATACGCAGTATTTT.

The chain has TRBV4-2 and TRBJ1-1; 9 bases match TRBD1. After removal of 1 base from V and 1 base from J, the junction contained 10 bases not matched to a gene. The CDR3 has 18 residues. Per germline, CDR1 LGHNA and CDR2 YNFKEQ. The CDR3 DNA reads as TGTGCCAGCAGCCAAGGGAAGGGACAGGGAGTTAGGAACACTGAAGCTTTCTTT. Translated, it gives CASSQGKGQGVRNTEAFF.

V usage is TRBV13 and J usage is TRBJ1-4; D remains unclear. Germline-derived CDR1 and CDR2 are PRHDT and FYEKMQ (reference sequence). The CDR3 is made up of 13 amino acids. Trimming removed 5 bases at V and 5 bases at J, with 9 bases between. DNA of the CDR3: TGTGCCAGCAGCCAACACGGAAATGAAAAACTGTTTTTT. It translates to CASSQHGNEKLFF.

CDR3 nucleotide sequence: TGCGCCAGCAGCTTGGCCCTAGAGGGCCCCACCTCCTACGAGCAGTACTTC. Encoded protein: CASSLALEGPTSYEQYF. The chain has TRBV5-1 and TRBJ2-7, with D possibly being TRBD2 (5 bases). V lost 0 bases to trimming and J lost 0 bases, with 16 bases between them. Germline assignment: CDR1 SGHRS and CDR2 YFSETQ. The length of the CDR3 is 17 residues.

V and J are TRBV6-5 and TRBJ2-6, with D hard to call. The CDR3 has 16 amino acids. Between the trimmed V and J ends, which lost 0 bases and 0 bases, there was a span of 6 bases. Germline lookup yields CDR1 MNHEY and CDR2 SVGAGI. Written as DNA, the CDR3 is TGTGCCAGCAGTTACTCGATGGACTCTGGGGCCAACGTCCTGACTTTC. Translation gives CASSYSMDSGANVLTF.

The rearrangement joins TRBV5-1 to TRBJ1-2, with D unclear. V was clipped by 0 bases and J by 3 bases, with 6 bases between them. In germline, CDR1 is SGHRS, CDR2 YFSETQ. The CDR3 totals 13 residues. The CDR3, as DNA: TGCGCCAGCAGCTTGGAGACCGACTATGGCTACACCTTC. This sequence encodes CASSLETDYGYTF.

V is TRBV15 and J is TRBJ2-1; 7 positions agree with TRBD2. The trim removed 3 bases at V and 5 bases at J, leaving 10 bases unmatched. The germline gives CDR1 LNHNV, CDR2 YYDKDF (reference sequence). This CDR3 region has 16 residues. The CDR3 coding sequence is TGTGCCACCAGCAGGGGAAGCGGGATGGCCGACAATGAGCAGTTCTTC. Protein product: CATSRGSGMADNEQFF. Using reference TRBV15 and TRBJ2-1 for the parts outside the CDR3, the full variable domain is DAMVIQNPRYQVTQFGKPVTLSCSQTLNHNVMYWYQQKSSQAPKLLFHYYDKDFNNEADTPDNFQSRRPNTSFCFLDIRSPGLGDTAMYLCATSRGSGMADNEQFFGPGTRLTVL.

This sequence joins TRBV5-1 and TRBJ2-3; maybe TRBD1 (6 bases). The germline V gene has CDR1 SGHRS and CDR2 YFSETQ. This CDR3 has 14 amino acids. Deletions cut 0 bases from V and 4 bases from J, with 9 bases between. The CDR3: CASSLVRGPDTQYF. The CDR3 bases are TGCGCCAGCAGCTTGGTCAGGGGCCCAGATACGCAGTATTTT.

This clone has only a few counts. The gene calls are TRBV7-3 and TRBJ2-2; weak D call: TRBD2 (5 bases). V was pared by 4 bases and J by 0 bases, with 18 bases between. The CDR3 is made up of 18 amino acids. CDR1 and CDR2 (germline): SGHTA, FQGTGA. The CDR3 DNA sequence: TGTGCCAGCAGCTCCAGGCCCGGGGTTTACGCGAACACCGGGGAGCTGTTTTTT. Amino acid sequence: CASSSRPGVYANTGELFF.

The CDR3, as DNA: TGTGCCAGTAGCTTGAACACAGCCCCCTACAATGAGCAGTTCTTC. It is translated as CASSLNTAPYNEQFF. V is TRBV19 and J is TRBJ2-1; no clear D gene. Trimming took 6 bases from V and 2 from J, leaving 14 bases between them. In germline, CDR1 is LNHDA, CDR2 SQIVND (reference sequence). The CDR3 is 15 residues long.

J is TRBJ2-7 and V is TRBV6-6; the match to TRBD2 covers 7 bases. Germline CDR1 MNHNY, CDR2 SVGAGI (reference sequence). The CDR3 totals 14 residues. After removal of 4 bases from V and 6 bases from J, the junction contained 9 bases not matched to a gene. This chain's CDR3 is CASSSLAGEGEQYF. CDR3 DNA sequence: TGTGCCAGCAGTTCCCTGGCGGGAGAAGGCGAGCAGTACTTC.

The gene calls are TRBV7-9 and TRBJ2-1, with 9 bases lining up with TRBD2. The CDR3 has 13 residues. Germline CDR1 and CDR2: SEHNR and FQNEAQ (reference sequence). The V and J ends lost 9 bases and 7 bases, in that order; junction bases with no gene match: 7. The CDR3 coding sequence is TGTGCCAGTCTCGCGGGAGGGCTGAATGAGCAGTTCTTC. It specifies CASLAGGLNEQFF.

The chain couples TRBV4-2 to TRBJ2-7; 11 positions match TRBD1. Germline V gives CDR1 LGHNA, CDR2 YNFKEQ. Trimming took 4 bases from V and 2 from J; bases not matched to a gene: 7. The CDR3 extends over 16 amino acids. The CDR3 coding sequence is TGTGCCAGCAGCCCATATGGGACAGGGGGGACCTACGAGCAGTACTTC. Protein product: CASSPYGTGGTYEQYF.

The J gene is TRBJ1-2, the V gene TRBV6-6, with TRBD1 matching over 7 bases. The CDR3 totals 15 residues. The germline gives CDR1 MNHNY, CDR2 SVGAGI (reference sequence). Unmatched junction bases numbered 8, after V lost 5 bases and J lost 2 bases. The CDR3 bases are TGTGCCAGCAGTCCCCTCCGGACAGGCAACTATGGCTACACCTTC. Translating it yields CASSPLRTGNYGYTF.

This clone was detected a few times. This sequence joins TRBV11-1 and TRBJ1-2; a possible D gene is TRBD1 (5 bases). Per the germline V gene, CDR1 is SGHAT and CDR2 is FQDESV (reference sequence). The V gene lost 5 bases and the J gene lost 4 bases, with 17 bases spanning the gap. This CDR3 spans 15 amino acids. CDR3 nucleotide sequence: TGTGCCAGCAGCCCGCGGCGGGGGAGTCCCTATGGCTACACCTTC. Translated: CASSPRRGSPYGYTF.

This clone was seen just once. J is TRBJ2-1 and V is TRBV5-1; D is tentatively TRBD1 or TRBD2 (5 bases each). The CDR3 consists of 15 residues. The V and J ends lost 2 bases and 0 bases respectively, with 9 bases between them. CDR1 and CDR2 from the germline V gene are SGHRS and YFSETQ. The CDR3 region is CASSLLGVSYNEQFF. Here the CDR3 DNA reads TGCGCCAGCAGCTTACTGGGGGTCTCCTACAATGAGCAGTTCTTC.

The chain is built from TRBV27 and TRBJ2-7; a weak D match, TRBD1 (6 bases). The V gene lost 5 bases and the J gene lost 6 bases, with 11 bases spanning the gap. CDR1 is MNHEY, CDR2 SMNVEV, per germline (reference sequence). This CDR3 has 12 amino acids. The CDR3 region is CASSLRGSEQYF. The CDR3 DNA is TGTGCCAGCAGTCTGAGGGGGAGCGAGCAGTACTTC.

The chain employs TRBV10-1 and TRBJ2-3; 10 bases align to TRBD2. The germline CDR1 and CDR2 sequences are WNHNN and SYGVQD (reference sequence). Trimming took 5 bases from V and 7 from J; bases not matched to a gene: 6. The CDR3 contains 14 residues. The CDR3 region has the DNA TGCGCCAGCAGTCTAGCGGGAGAGACCAATACGCAGTATTTT. Amino acids: CASSLAGETNTQYF.

The chain recombines TRBV5-1 with TRBJ2-1; D may be TRBD1 (6 bases). Germline CDR1 is SGHRS and CDR2 is YFSETQ. Trimming removed 0 bases from V and 3 bases from J, with 13 bases in between. The CDR3 is 16 residues long. CDR3 residues: CASSLGPRTDYNEQFF. The CDR3 DNA reads as TGCGCCAGCAGCTTGGGGCCTAGGACAGACTACAATGAGCAGTTCTTC.

The J gene is TRBJ2-3, the V gene TRBV6-5; D is perhaps TRBD1 or TRBD2 (5 bases each). CDR3 length: 15 amino acids. In germline, CDR1 is MNHEY, CDR2 SVGAGI. The germline V and J ends were trimmed by 4 bases and 1 base, with 12 bases remaining between them. CDR3 residues: CASSSRLGGTDTQYF. Here the CDR3 DNA reads TGTGCCAGCAGTTCCCGTTTGGGGGGCACAGATACGCAGTATTTT.

This chain uses TRBV4-3 with TRBJ2-1, with D unresolved. Trimming removed 3 bases from V and 8 bases from J, with 8 bases in between. CDR3 length: 12 amino acids. Germline CDR1 is LGHNA and CDR2 is YSLEER. The CDR3 protein is CASSHQGYEQFF. The CDR3 nucleotides read TGCGCCAGCAGCCACCAAGGGTATGAGCAGTTCTTC.